The following is a T cell receptor beta chain sequence with its context. Its target is unknown. The sample is drawn from a study of cytomegalovirus exposure and HLA in healthy donors. Nominally healthy donors provided the samples, though records likely missed some immune exposures. V gave up 0 bases and J gave up 1 base, with 10 bases separating them. CDR1 is SGHDT, CDR2 YYEEEE, per germline. This CDR3 spans 16 amino acids. PCR primers comprised 60 Vbeta and 13 Jbeta primers. Method: immunoSEQ multiplex PCR; TCRdb's copy keeps in-frame clones and lacks some. The sample has roughly 180,000 clones; about four fifths are singletons. Overall study results and limits: The authors later found HLA-associated TCR beta chains more clonally expanded than equally common others. Several of the most significant clusters appeared linked to common viral pathogens, based on a later analysis.

This clonotype was obtained from a male donor in good health and CMV-seronegative. The chain joins TRBV5-6 to TRBJ1-4; tentatively, D is TRBD1 (5 bases). Material: PBMCs. The CDR3 DNA sequence: TGTGCCAGCAGCTTGGCTGGGGGGGGAACTAATGAAAAACTGTTTTTT. Protein sequence: CASSLAGGGTNEKLFF.